The clone carrying this T cell receptor (beta chain) was seen more than once but under ten times. What it binds is not known. It was 5'RACE with constant-segment primers that produced the TCR alpha and TCR beta cDNA libraries, which carried sample barcodes and UMIs. Each CDR3 protein is one row after TCRdb ran MiXCR on the 5' RACE reads. The repertoire holds approximately 89,000 distinct CDR3 sequences, around 13% seen once, with 40% to 45% in the top ten. This entry is derived from a study of T-cell memory formation after mild COVID-19. Across the study: The two donors had largely donor-specific TCR clusters. The study's findings and limits: Some clones that responded turned up in pre-infection memory, which suggests that cross-reactive memory joined in. Shrinking CD4+ clones resided mostly in CM and EM, and CD8+ ones in EMRA.

V dropped 1 base and J dropped 3 bases, with 11 bases sitting between them. The CDR3 length is 16 residues. Germline V gives CDR1 SGHRS, CDR2 YFSETQ. The gene calls are TRBV5-1 and TRBJ2-6; D is possibly TRBD1 (5 bases). The sample comprised PBMCs or a T cell subset sorted from them (not recorded which). The receptor was derived from a man aged 18 to 29 who had mild COVID-19 (a few samples of this study predate the infection). Cell type and time point are not known. The CDR3: CASSLSAGIGANVLTF. The CDR3 nucleotides read TGCGCCAGCAGCTTGTCAGCAGGGATTGGGGCCAACGTCCTGACTTTC.